Presented here are 20 T cell receptor beta chains from one specimen sequenced in a study of cytomegalovirus exposure and HLA in healthy donors. The PCR was carried out with 60 Vbeta primers and 13 Jbeta primers. Repertoires were generated with immunoSEQ multiplex PCR, while TCRdb's copy carries only in-frame clones and drops some. The sample holds 130,000 to 150,000 clones; 79% are singletons and the top ten take 6.7%. Sequenced input: PBMCs. The origin of the receptors is a woman in her 40s in good health and CMV-seropositive.

The V gene is TRBV6-5, the J gene TRBJ2-2; D perhaps matches TRBD1 (6 bases). Deletions cut 6 bases from V and 6 bases from J, with 8 bases between. The CDR3 length is 12 residues. Germline V CDR1 and CDR2: MNHEY, SVGAGI. For the CDR3, the DNA is TGTGCCAGCAGGAACAGGGCCGGGGAGCTGTTTTTT. Protein sequence: CASRNRAGELFF.

The chain joins TRBV2 to TRBJ1-2; 7 bases line up with TRBD1. The CDR3 is 17 residues long. The germline gives CDR1 SNHLY, CDR2 FYNNEI. Losses at the gene ends were 6 bases for V and 0 bases for J; bases not matched to a gene: 13. The CDR3 region has the DNA TGTGCCAGCAGATTAGGGGGACAGAAATTCGCTAACTATGGCTACACCTTC. Translation: CASRLGGQKFANYGYTF.

The chain links TRBV5-1 to TRBJ2-1, with D perhaps TRBD1 (6 bases). The CDR3 runs 14 residues. The germline gives CDR1 SGHRS, CDR2 YFSETQ. The ends were cut back, 4 bases at V and 9 bases at J, with 17 bases in the middle. The CDR3 spells CASSSGWGQGEQFF. CDR3 sequence (DNA): TGCGCCAGCAGCAGCGGATGGGGGCAAGGTGAGCAGTTCTTC.

The chain is built from TRBV6-6 and TRBJ2-1; tentative D call: TRBD2 (6 bases). The CDR3 covers 14 residues. The germline V gene has CDR1 MNHNY and CDR2 SVGAGI (reference sequence). Trimming took off 6 bases at V and 5 bases at J, with 14 bases between the two ends. The CDR3 nucleotides are TGTGCCAGCAGACCCCGGGACTTTAACAATGAGCAGTTCTTC. This sequence encodes CASRPRDFNNEQFF.

This sequence joins TRBV4-2 and TRBJ1-2; D ambiguous. Per germline, CDR1 LGHNA and CDR2 YNFKEQ. The CDR3 sequence is 12 residues long. V was shortened by 1 base and J by 8 bases, with 8 bases between the two germline ends. CDR3 residues: CASSQGAEGYTF. The CDR3 bases are TGTGCCAGCAGCCAAGGGGCAGAGGGCTACACCTTC.

The CDR3, as DNA: TGTGCCAGCAGTTTCGCGCTAGCGGGGGGGCAGTACTTC. Translation: CASSFALAGGQYF. The chain recombines TRBV28 with TRBJ2-5; 12 bases align to TRBD2. V was clipped by 3 bases and J by 11 bases; unmatched bases: 4. Germline CDR1 is MDHEN and CDR2 is SYDVKM. The CDR3 is 13 amino acids.

The chain couples TRBV6-5 to TRBJ1-2; D is unclear. This CDR3 has 14 amino acids. Trimming removed 0 bases from V and 3 bases from J, with 8 bases in between. Germline values: CDR1 MNHEY, CDR2 SVGAGI. This CDR3 is CASSYSAQHYGYTF. In DNA, the CDR3 is TGTGCCAGCAGTTACTCGGCACAGCACTATGGCTACACCTTC.

The chain couples TRBV28 to TRBJ1-5; a weak D match, TRBD1 (6 bases). The CDR3 totals 16 residues. V shed 1 base and J shed 2 bases, with 12 bases lying between them. In germline, CDR1 is MDHEN, CDR2 SYDVKM. Here the CDR3 DNA reads TGTGCCAGCAGTTTATCTAGGGGGTCTGGCAATCAGCCCCAGCATTTT. It codes for CASSLSRGSGNQPQHF.

The V call is TRBV7-3, the J call TRBJ1-1; D gene ambiguous. Germline-derived CDR1 and CDR2 are SGHTA and FQGTGA. V was pared by 5 bases and J by 4 bases, with 11 bases between. The CDR3 is made up of 13 amino acids. This chain's CDR3 is CASSEMGPTEAFF. The CDR3 bases are TGTGCCAGCAGCGAAATGGGCCCCACTGAAGCTTTCTTT. Full variable domain (remainder filled in from reference TRBV7-3 and TRBJ1-1): GAGVSQTPSNKVTEKGKYVELRCDPISGHTALYWYRQSLGQGPEFLIYFQGTGAADDSGLPNDRFFAVRPEGSVSTLKIQRTERGDSAVYLCASSEMGPTEAFFGQGTRLTVV.

CDR3 loop: CASSTAGSEAFF. The CDR3 region has the DNA TGTGCCAGCAGTACTGCGGGCTCTGAAGCTTTCTTT. The gene calls are TRBV27 and TRBJ1-1; D unclear. The germline V gene has CDR1 MNHEY and CDR2 SMNVEV (reference sequence). CDR3 length: 12 residues. V was cut by 5 bases and J by 6 bases, with 10 bases left in between.

This chain joins TRBV5-1 and TRBJ1-2, with TRBD1 identical over 9 bases. The CDR3 has 14 residues. From germline, CDR1 is SGHRS and CDR2 YFSETQ. The ends lost 0 bases at V and 8 bases at J; junction bases unmatched: 5. This CDR3 is CASSLGDRVEGYTF. For the CDR3, the DNA is TGCGCCAGCAGCTTGGGGGACAGGGTAGAGGGCTACACCTTC.

This clone has a handful of counts. The V call is TRBV30, the J call TRBJ2-2; D gene ambiguous. CDR1 GTSNPN and CDR2 SVGIG come from the germline V gene (reference sequence). Trimming removed 2 bases from V and 4 bases from J, with 5 bases in between. The CDR3 length is 12 residues. Here the CDR3 reads CAWSYSTGELFF. CDR3 nucleotides: TGTGCCTGGAGTTACAGCACCGGGGAGCTGTTTTTT.

This chain joins TRBV5-6 and TRBJ2-7; 8 bases are a match to TRBD1. The V segment lost 0 bases and the J segment 5 bases; nucleotides outside the gene matches: 7. The CDR3 has 15 amino acids. The germline CDR1 and CDR2 sequences are SGHDT and YYEEEE. CDR3 bases: TGTGCCAGCAGCTTGGAAGGACAGGGTTTACACGAGCAGTACTTC. Protein: CASSLEGQGLHEQYF.

J is TRBJ1-1 and V is TRBV29-1; D gene unclear. The CDR3 consists of 13 residues. The germline V gene encodes CDR1 SQVTM and CDR2 ANQGSEA. V shed 3 bases and J shed 0 bases, with 8 bases lying between them. CDR3 loop: CSVEKLMNTEAFF. The CDR3 region has the DNA TGCAGCGTTGAGAAACTCATGAACACTGAAGCTTTCTTT.

This clone was seen a single time. This rearrangement joins TRBV6-5 to TRBJ1-6, with D uncertain. The CDR3 runs to 15 residues. CDR1 is MNHEY, CDR2 SVGAGI, per germline. V was trimmed by 0 bases and J by 6 bases, leaving 9 bases between them. The CDR3: CASSYSRVFNSPLHF. DNA of the CDR3: TGTGCCAGCAGTTACTCCCGGGTGTTTAATTCACCCCTCCACTTT.

This chain connects TRBV28 to TRBJ1-5; the D gene is possibly TRBD1 (5 bases). V was clipped by 3 bases and J by 7 bases, with 10 bases between them. The CDR3 is 13 amino acids. Germline V CDR1 and CDR2: MDHEN, SYDVKM. CDR3 DNA: TGTGCCAGCAGTTTTGGGGGGGAGCAGCCCCAGCATTTT. Protein sequence: CASSFGGEQPQHF.

This clone was found once. The rearrangement uses TRBV6-1 and TRBJ2-5; D is unresolved. Per the germline V gene, CDR1 is MNHNS and CDR2 is SASEGT. Trimming shortened V by 5 bases and J by 5 bases, and 15 bases separated the two germline ends. The CDR3 is 14 residues long. The CDR3 DNA reads as TGTGCCAGCAGTCTTGACTGGCTTTTGGAGACCCAGTACTTC. Amino acids: CASSLDWLLETQYF.

The V call is TRBV19, the J call TRBJ2-1; 7 bases are a match to TRBD2. Unmatched junction bases numbered 7, after V lost 3 bases and J lost 8 bases. There are 14 residues in the CDR3. The germline gives CDR1 LNHDA, CDR2 SQIVND (reference sequence). The CDR3 protein is CASSIPGGGYEQFF. For the CDR3, the DNA is TGTGCCAGTAGTATCCCCGGCGGGGGTTATGAGCAGTTCTTC.

The V and J genes are TRBV15 and TRBJ1-2; TRBD1 might be the D (6 bases). From germline, CDR1 is LNHNV and CDR2 YYDKDF (reference sequence). The length of the CDR3 is 12 residues. The germline V and J ends were trimmed by 4 bases and 8 bases, with 11 bases remaining between them. The CDR3 protein is CATSTTGTGYTF. CDR3 sequence (DNA): TGTGCCACCAGCACCACAGGGACCGGCTACACCTTC.

This chain connects TRBV11-1 to TRBJ2-2, with TRBD1 matching 11 bases. The germline V gene encodes CDR1 SGHAT and CDR2 FQDESV (reference sequence). The CDR3 has 18 residues. With V trimmed by 7 bases and J by 6 bases, 16 bases remained unmatched. For the CDR3, the DNA is TGTGCCAGCACCCCGAGGTGGGGACAGGGGGGTCCGTCCGGGGAGCTGTTTTTT. This codes for CASTPRWGQGGPSGELFF.